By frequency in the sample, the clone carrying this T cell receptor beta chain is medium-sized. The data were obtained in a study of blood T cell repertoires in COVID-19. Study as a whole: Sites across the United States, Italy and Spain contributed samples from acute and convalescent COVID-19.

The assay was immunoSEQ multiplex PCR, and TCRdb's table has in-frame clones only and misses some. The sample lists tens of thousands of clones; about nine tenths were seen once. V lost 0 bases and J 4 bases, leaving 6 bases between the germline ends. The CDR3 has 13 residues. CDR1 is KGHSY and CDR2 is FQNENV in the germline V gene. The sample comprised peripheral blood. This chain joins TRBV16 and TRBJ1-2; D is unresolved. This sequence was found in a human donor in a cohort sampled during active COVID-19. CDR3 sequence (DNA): TGTGCCAGCAGCCAATCCCCGGGCTATGGCTACACCTTC. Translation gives CASSQSPGYGYTF.